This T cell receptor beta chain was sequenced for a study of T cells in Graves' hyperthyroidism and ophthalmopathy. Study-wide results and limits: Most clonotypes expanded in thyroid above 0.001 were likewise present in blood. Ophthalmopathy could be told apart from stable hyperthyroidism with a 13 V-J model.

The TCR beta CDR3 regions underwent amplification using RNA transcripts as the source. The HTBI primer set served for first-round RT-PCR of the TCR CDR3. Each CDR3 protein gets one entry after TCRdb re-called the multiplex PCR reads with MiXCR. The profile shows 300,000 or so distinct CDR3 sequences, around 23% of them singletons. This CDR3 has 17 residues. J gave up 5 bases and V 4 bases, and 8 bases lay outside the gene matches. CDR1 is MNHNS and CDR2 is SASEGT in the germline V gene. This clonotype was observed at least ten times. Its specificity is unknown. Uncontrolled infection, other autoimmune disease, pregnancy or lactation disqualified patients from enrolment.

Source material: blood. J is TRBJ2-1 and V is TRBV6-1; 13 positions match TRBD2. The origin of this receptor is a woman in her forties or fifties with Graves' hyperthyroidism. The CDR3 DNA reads TGTGCCAGCAGTGGAAGGACTAGCGGGAGTTTAGACAATGAGCAGTTCTTC. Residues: CASSGRTSGSLDNEQFF.